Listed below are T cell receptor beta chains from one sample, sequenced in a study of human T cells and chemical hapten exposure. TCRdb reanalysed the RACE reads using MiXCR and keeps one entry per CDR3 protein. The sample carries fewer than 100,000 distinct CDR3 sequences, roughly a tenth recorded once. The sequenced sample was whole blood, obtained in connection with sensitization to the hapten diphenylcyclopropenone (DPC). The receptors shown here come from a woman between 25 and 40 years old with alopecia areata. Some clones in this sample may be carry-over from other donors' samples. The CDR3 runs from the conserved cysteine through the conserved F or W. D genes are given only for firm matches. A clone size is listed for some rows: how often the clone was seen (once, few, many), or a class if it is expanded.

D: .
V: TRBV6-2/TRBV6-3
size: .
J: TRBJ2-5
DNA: TGTGCCAGCAGTTACGGTCCGGCTCAAGAGACCCAGTACTTC
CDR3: CASSYGPAQETQYF

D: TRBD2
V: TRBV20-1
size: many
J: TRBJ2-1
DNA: TGCAGTGCTAGAGCCCTAGCGGGGATGCTGGATGAGCAGTTCTTC
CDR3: CSARALAGMLDEQFF

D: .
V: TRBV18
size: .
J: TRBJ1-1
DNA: TGTGCCAGCTCACCACCTACAAGGAACACTGAAGCTTTCTTT
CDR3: CASSPPTRNTEAFF

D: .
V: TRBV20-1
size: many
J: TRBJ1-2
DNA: TGCAGTGCCCCACGGGCGCCACCCATCTATGGCTACACCTTC
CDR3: CSAPRAPPIYGYTF

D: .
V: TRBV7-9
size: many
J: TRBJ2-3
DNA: TGTGCCAGCAGCTTAACCTGGGCAAGCACAGATACGCAGTATTTT
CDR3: CASSLTWASTDTQYF

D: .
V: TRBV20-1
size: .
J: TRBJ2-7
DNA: TGCAGTGCTTCCAGAGGGCAGGGTGCATCCTACGAGCAGTACTTC
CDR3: CSASRGQGASYEQYF

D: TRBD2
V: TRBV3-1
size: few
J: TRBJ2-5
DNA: TGTGCCAGCACCGGACTAGCGGGAGGGCCCGAGACCCAGTACTTC
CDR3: CASTGLAGGPETQYF

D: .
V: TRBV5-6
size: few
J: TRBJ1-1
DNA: TGTGCCAGCAGCTTGGCCCCCCCCAGGGTGGTGAACACTGAAGCTTTCTTT
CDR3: CASSLAPPRVVNTEAFF

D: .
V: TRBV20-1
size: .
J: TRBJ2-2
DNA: TGCAGTGCTCCCAGCCCCCAGGGGGGCACCGGGGAGCTGTTTTTT
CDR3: CSAPSPQGGTGELFF

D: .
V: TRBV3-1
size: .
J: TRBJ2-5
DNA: TGTGCCAGCAGCCAAGGACGGTGGGACCAAGAGACCCAGTACTTC
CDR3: CASSQGRWDQETQYF

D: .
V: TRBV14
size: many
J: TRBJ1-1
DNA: TGTGCCAGCAGCCACCTGGGGAACACTGAAGCTTTCTTT
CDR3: CASSHLGNTEAFF

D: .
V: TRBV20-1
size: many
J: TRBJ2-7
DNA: TGCAGTGCCCTACGGACTGCGAACTCCTACGAGCAGTACTTC
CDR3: CSALRTANSYEQYF

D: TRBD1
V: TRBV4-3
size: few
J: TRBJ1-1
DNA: TGCGCCAGCAAAACCTCCGCCGGGACAGAGGTTAGTTTGAACACTGAAGCTTTCTTT
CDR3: CASKTSAGTEVSLNTEAFF

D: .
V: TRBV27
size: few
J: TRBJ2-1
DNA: TGTGCCAGCCGTCTCGGGACGCTAAATGTCGGTGAGCAGTTCTTC
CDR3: CASRLGTLNVGEQFF

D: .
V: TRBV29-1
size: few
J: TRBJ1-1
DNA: TGCAGCGCTAACAGGGAAAGGAACACTGAAGCTTTCTTT
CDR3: CSANRERNTEAFF

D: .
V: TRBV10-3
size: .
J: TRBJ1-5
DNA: TGTGCCATCAGCGACCAGAGCAATCAGCCCCAGCATTTT
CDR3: CAISDQSNQPQHF

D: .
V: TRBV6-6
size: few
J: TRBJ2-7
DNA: TGTGCCAGCACACACGCGGGTTCCTACGAGCAGTACTTC
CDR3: CASTHAGSYEQYF

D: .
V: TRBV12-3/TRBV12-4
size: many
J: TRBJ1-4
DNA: TGTGCCAGCAGTTTAAACAAAGATGGAGAAAAACTGTTTTTT
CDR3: CASSLNKDGEKLFF

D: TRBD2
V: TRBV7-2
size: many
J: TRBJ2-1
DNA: TGTGCCAGCAGCCTCGGGACTAGCCTACCCTGGGGTGAGCAGTTCTTC
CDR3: CASSLGTSLPWGEQFF

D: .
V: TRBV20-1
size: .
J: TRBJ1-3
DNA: TGCAGTGCGCCAAACGCGGCCTCTGGAAACACCATATATTTT
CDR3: CSAPNAASGNTIYF

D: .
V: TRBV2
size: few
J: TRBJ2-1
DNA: TGTGCCAGCAGTCCGGGACTTTCCGCCTACAATGAGCAGTTCTTC
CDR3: CASSPGLSAYNEQFF

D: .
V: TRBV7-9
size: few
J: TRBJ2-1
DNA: TGTGCCAGCAGCTTACTGAAATGGTTCTTC
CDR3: CASSLLKWFF

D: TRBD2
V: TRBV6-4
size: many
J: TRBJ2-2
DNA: TGTGCCAGCAGTGAAACCAGCGGGGTAGGCACCGGGGAGCTGTTTTTT
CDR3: CASSETSGVGTGELFF

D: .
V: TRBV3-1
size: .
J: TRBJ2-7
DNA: TGTGCCAGCAGCCAAGAGGCCCTAGCCTCCTACGAGCAGTACTTC
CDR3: CASSQEALASYEQYF

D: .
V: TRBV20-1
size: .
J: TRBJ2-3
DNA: TGCAGTGCTACCCTGCGGCAGGGAACAGATACGCAGTATTTT
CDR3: CSATLRQGTDTQYF

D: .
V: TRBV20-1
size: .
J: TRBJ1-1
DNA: TGCAGTGCTAGGCAGGGTGGCACTGAAGCTTTCTTT
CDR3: CSARQGGTEAFF

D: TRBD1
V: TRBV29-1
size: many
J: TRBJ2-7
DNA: TGCAGCGTTGAAGGCGGAACGTTAAGACAGGGGGCCTACGAGCAGTACTTC
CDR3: CSVEGGTLRQGAYEQYF

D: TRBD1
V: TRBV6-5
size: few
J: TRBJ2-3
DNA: TGTGCCAGCAGGCAACCGGGACAGGGGGTTAGGAATACGCAGTATTTT
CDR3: CASRQPGQGVRNTQYF

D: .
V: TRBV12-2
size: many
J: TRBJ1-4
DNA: TGTGCAAGTCGCTTAGCGGGGACCCCGGGGGAAAAACTGTTTTTT
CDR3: CASRLAGTPGEKLFF

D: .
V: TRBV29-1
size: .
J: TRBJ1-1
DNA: TGCAGCGTTGTAGTCATGAACACTGAAGCTTTCTTT
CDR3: CSVVVMNTEAFF